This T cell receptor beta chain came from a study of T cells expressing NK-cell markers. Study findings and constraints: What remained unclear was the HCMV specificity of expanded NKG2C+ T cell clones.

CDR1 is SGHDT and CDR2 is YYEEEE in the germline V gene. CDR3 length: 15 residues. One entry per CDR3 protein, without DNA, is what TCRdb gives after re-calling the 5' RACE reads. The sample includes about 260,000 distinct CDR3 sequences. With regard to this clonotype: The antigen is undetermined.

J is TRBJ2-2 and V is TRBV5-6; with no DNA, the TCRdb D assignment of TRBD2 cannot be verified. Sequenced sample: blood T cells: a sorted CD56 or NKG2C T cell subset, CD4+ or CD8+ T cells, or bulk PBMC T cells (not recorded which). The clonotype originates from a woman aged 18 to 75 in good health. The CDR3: CASSFLTSGTGELFF.